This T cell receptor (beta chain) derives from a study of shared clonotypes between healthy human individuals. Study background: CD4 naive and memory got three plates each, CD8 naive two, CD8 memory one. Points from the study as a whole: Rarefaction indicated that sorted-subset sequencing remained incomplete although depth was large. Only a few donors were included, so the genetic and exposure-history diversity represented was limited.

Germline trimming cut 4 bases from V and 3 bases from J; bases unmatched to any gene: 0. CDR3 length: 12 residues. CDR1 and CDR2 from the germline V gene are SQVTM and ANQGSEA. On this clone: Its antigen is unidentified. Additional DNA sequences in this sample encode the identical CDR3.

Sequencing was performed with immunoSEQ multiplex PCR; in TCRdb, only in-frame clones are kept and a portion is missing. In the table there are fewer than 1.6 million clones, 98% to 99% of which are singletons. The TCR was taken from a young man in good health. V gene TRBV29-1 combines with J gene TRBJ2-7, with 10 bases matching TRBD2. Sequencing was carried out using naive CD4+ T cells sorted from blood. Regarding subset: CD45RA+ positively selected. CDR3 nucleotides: TGCAGCGTTGGGACTAGCGGCTACGAGCAGTACTTC. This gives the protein CSVGTSGYEQYF.